What follows are 11 T cell receptor beta chains derived from one specimen sequenced in a study of shared clonotypes between healthy human individuals. Some clones are missing from TCRdb's copy, which holds only in-frame ones; the method was immunoSEQ multiplex PCR. This sample has 1,400,000 or so clones, with about 98.5% found just once. Sequenced material: naive CD4+ T cells sorted from blood. As to subset: CD45RA+ positively selected. Receptors were obtained from a man aged 25-45 years in good health.

The V and J genes are TRBV30 and TRBJ2-7, with 7 bases aligning to TRBD1. The length of the CDR3 is 14 residues. Trimming at V came to 2 bases and at J to 5 bases, leaving 9 bases not matched to a gene. Germline V CDR1 and CDR2: GTSNPN, SVGIG (reference sequence). This chain's CDR3 is CAWSPGQVIDEQYF. Here the CDR3 DNA reads TGTGCCTGGAGTCCTGGACAGGTAATTGACGAGCAGTACTTC. The whole variable domain, filled in from reference TRBV30 and TRBJ2-7, reads SQTIHQWPATLVQPVGSPLSLECTVEGTSNPNLYWYRQAAGRGLQLLFYSVGIGQISSEVPQNLSASRPQDRQFILSSKKLLLSDSGFYLCAWSPGQVIDEQYFGPGTRLTVT.

About this clone: At one end, the junction sequence differs from germline, possibly due to a read error. The rearrangement uses TRBV7-7 and TRBJ2-3; 8 bases line up with TRBD2. The CDR3 runs to 16 residues. CDR1 SSHAT and CDR2 FNYEAQ come from the germline V gene (reference sequence). The CDR3 DNA is TGTGCTAGCAGCCCCCATCTAGCGGGTTTGGGAGATACGCAGTATTTT. This codes for CASSPHLAGLGDTQYF.

This chain links TRBV27 with TRBJ1-5, with 11 bases fitting TRBD1. Per the germline V gene, CDR1 is MNHEY and CDR2 is SMNVEV (reference sequence). CDR3 length equals 15 residues. The V and J ends lost 5 bases and 6 bases, in that order; junction bases with no gene match: 6. CDR3 sequence reads: CASSPGTGGIQPQHF. In nucleotides, the CDR3 is TGTGCCAGCAGTCCAGGGACAGGGGGTATTCAGCCCCAGCATTTT.

J is TRBJ2-1 and V is TRBV19; no definite D call. CDR3 length: 15 residues. The germline V and J ends were trimmed by 3 bases and 5 bases, with 14 bases remaining between them. The V gene's germline CDR1 is LNHDA and CDR2 SQIVND (reference sequence). Here the CDR3 reads CASSIRGNKHNEQFF. The CDR3 DNA reads as TGTGCCAGTAGTATCAGAGGTAACAAACACAATGAGCAGTTCTTC.

The chain carries TRBV7-9 and TRBJ1-1, with no clear D. Germline CDR1 SEHNR, CDR2 FQNEAQ (reference sequence). The V end lost 10 bases, the J end lost 3 bases, and 12 bases lay between the germline ends. There are 12 residues in the CDR3. The CDR3 here is CATTGAHTEAFF. The CDR3, as DNA: TGTGCCACCACCGGAGCCCACACTGAAGCTTTCTTT.

CDR3: CASKGGVNQETQYF. CDR3 coding DNA: TGTGCCAGCAAGGGTGGGGTTAACCAAGAGACCCAGTACTTC. The J gene is TRBJ2-5, the V gene TRBV11-2; D not certain. The CDR3 has 14 residues. Germline lookup yields CDR1 SGHAT and CDR2 FQNNGV. Trimming removed 7 bases from V and 0 bases from J, with 12 bases in between. The full variable domain, its missing parts supplied by reference TRBV11-2 and TRBJ2-5, is EAGVAQSPRYKIIEKRQSVAFWCNPISGHATLYWYQQILGQGPKLLIQFQNNGVVDDSQLPKDRFSAERLKGVDSTLKIQPAKLEDSAVYLCASKGGVNQETQYFGPGTRLLVL.

V and J are TRBV4-1 and TRBJ1-5; weak D call: TRBD1 (5 bases). The CDR3 sequence is 17 residues long. Trimming cost V 0 bases and J 0 bases, with 12 bases left between them. Per the germline V gene, CDR1 is MGHRA and CDR2 is YSYEKL. The CDR3 coding sequence is TGCGCCAGCAGCCAAGAGACAGAAAGTTATAGCAATCAGCCCCAGCATTTT. As protein: CASSQETESYSNQPQHF.

This sequence joins TRBV5-1 and TRBJ1-2, with D perhaps TRBD1 (5 bases). This CDR3 region has 13 residues. Germline V lookup: CDR1 SGHRS, CDR2 YFSETQ. Trimming pared 0 bases from V and 13 bases from J, leaving 16 bases between. CDR3 sequence (DNA): TGCGCCAGCAGCTTGGGGCAGGGCGGTGAGGGCACCTTC. Translation: CASSLGQGGEGTF. Complete variable domain (other parts from reference TRBV5-1 and TRBJ1-2): KAGVTQTPRYLIKTRGQQVTLSCSPISGHRSVSWYQQTPGQGLQFLFEYFSETQRNKGNFPGRFSGRQFSNSRSEMNVSTLELGDSALYLCASSLGQGGEGTFGSGTRLTVV.

The chain carries TRBV10-3 and TRBJ2-7; D ambiguous. The V end lost 4 bases, the J end lost 4 bases, and 17 bases lay between the germline ends. Germline values: CDR1 ENHRY, CDR2 SYGVKD. CDR3 length: 15 residues. This CDR3 reads CAISAGQLPPYEQYF. In nucleotides, the CDR3 is TGTGCCATCAGTGCTGGCCAATTACCTCCTTACGAGCAGTACTTC.

This chain connects TRBV9 to TRBJ2-3, with TRBD2 identical over 7 bases. After removal of 0 bases from V and 0 bases from J, the junction contained 13 bases not matched to a gene. The germline V gene has CDR1 SGDLS and CDR2 YYNGEE. The CDR3 is 19 amino acids. The CDR3: CASSVGGGNRGLSTDTQYF. The CDR3 DNA is TGTGCCAGCAGCGTAGGCGGGGGAAATCGAGGTTTGAGCACAGATACGCAGTATTTT.

As to this clone: The sample has other DNA sequences that encode this CDR3 too. This rearrangement joins TRBV4-2 to TRBJ2-5; 9 bases map to TRBD2. The CDR3 covers 15 residues. V lost 3 bases, J lost 2 bases, and 4 bases stayed unmatched. The germline gives CDR1 LGHNA, CDR2 YNFKEQ. CDR3: CASSQETSGQETQYF. CDR3 nucleotides: TGTGCCAGCAGCCAGGAAACTAGCGGGCAAGAGACCCAGTACTTC.